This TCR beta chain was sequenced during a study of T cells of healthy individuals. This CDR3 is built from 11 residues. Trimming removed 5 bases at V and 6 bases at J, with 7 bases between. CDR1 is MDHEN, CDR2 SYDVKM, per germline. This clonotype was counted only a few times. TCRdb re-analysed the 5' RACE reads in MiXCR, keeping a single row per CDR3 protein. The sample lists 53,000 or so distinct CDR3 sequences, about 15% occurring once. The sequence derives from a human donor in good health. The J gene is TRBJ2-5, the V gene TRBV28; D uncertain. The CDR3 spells CASSPSQTQYF. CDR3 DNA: TGTGCCAGCAGTCCCTCGCAGACCCAGTACTTC.